The rows below give T cell receptor beta chains drawn from one sample of a study of response to subunit inactivated influenza vaccine. TCRdb recomputed calls from the RT-PCR reads with MiXCR, one row per CDR3 protein. The sample shows 490,000 or so distinct CDR3 sequences, under 9% of them seen only once. The sequences come from PBMCs from blood, collected approximately 25 months after vaccination. These TCRs come from a man between 50 and 69 years old who received an inactivated influenza vaccine. CDR3s include the opening cysteine and the closing phenylalanine or tryptophan. Fields, in order: CDR3 DNA, CDR3 protein, V gene, D gene, CDR3 length, J gene, clone size. A D gene is named only where the DNA matches it firmly. Rows give clone size only sometimes, using once, few, many, or a class for an expanded clone.

CDR3 DNA: TGCGCCAGCAGCCGAGACGTGTACACTGAAGCTTTCTTT
CDR3 protein: CASSRDVYTEAFF
V gene: TRBV4-3
D gene: NA
CDR3 length: 13
J gene: TRBJ1-1
clone size: few

CDR3 DNA: TGTGCCAGCAGTTACACCTATAATTCACCCCTCCACTTT
CDR3 protein: CASSYTYNSPLHF
V gene: TRBV6-5
D gene: NA
CDR3 length: 13
J gene: TRBJ1-6
clone size: many

CDR3 DNA: TGTGCCAGCAGCTCCGGGCCTAAAGATGAGCAGTTCTTC
CDR3 protein: CASSSGPKDEQFF
V gene: TRBV11-2
D gene: NA
CDR3 length: 13
J gene: TRBJ2-1
clone size: many

CDR3 DNA: TGCAGTGCTAGAGTTGTATACCGACTAGCGGGATCCCGAGAGACCCAGTACTTC
CDR3 protein: CSARVVYRLAGSRETQYF
V gene: TRBV20-1
D gene: TRBD2
CDR3 length: 18
J gene: TRBJ2-5
clone size: few

CDR3 DNA: TGTGCCATCAGTGAAACCGGATATGAGCAGTACTTC
CDR3 protein: CAISETGYEQYF
V gene: TRBV10-3
D gene: NA
CDR3 length: 12
J gene: TRBJ2-7
clone size: few

CDR3 DNA: TGTGCCAGTAGCGGGACAGGGATTACGTCCGAGCAGTACTTC
CDR3 protein: CASSGTGITSEQYF
V gene: TRBV19
D gene: TRBD1
CDR3 length: 14
J gene: TRBJ2-7
clone size: NA

CDR3 DNA: TGTGCCAGCAGTTACGCCCTTACTGGCTACACCTTC
CDR3 protein: CASSYALTGYTF
V gene: TRBV6-2/TRBV6-3
D gene: NA
CDR3 length: 12
J gene: TRBJ1-2
clone size: few

CDR3 DNA: TGTGCCAGCAGGTCAAACCAGGGGGCCGGGGCCAACGTCCTGACTTTC
CDR3 protein: CASRSNQGAGANVLTF
V gene: TRBV4-2
D gene: TRBD1
CDR3 length: 16
J gene: TRBJ2-6
clone size: few

CDR3 DNA: TGCGCCAGCAGCCAGGCGATTTACAGGACTAGCGGGAGCCCCTACAATGAGCAGTTCTTC
CDR3 protein: CASSQAIYRTSGSPYNEQFF
V gene: TRBV4-3
D gene: TRBD2
CDR3 length: 20
J gene: TRBJ2-1
clone size: NA

CDR3 DNA: TGTGCCAGCAGGATGACAGGAGCCTGGGATGAGCAGTTCTTC
CDR3 protein: CASRMTGAWDEQFF
V gene: TRBV27
D gene: NA
CDR3 length: 14
J gene: TRBJ2-1
clone size: many

CDR3 DNA: TGTGCCAGCAGTCCCATAGCGGGAAGGTCCTACAATGAGCAGTTCTTC
CDR3 protein: CASSPIAGRSYNEQFF
V gene: TRBV12-3/TRBV12-4
D gene: TRBD2
CDR3 length: 16
J gene: TRBJ2-1
clone size: NA